This TCR beta chain originates from a study of graft-versus-host responses after intestinal transplantation. The overall study: Induction using anti-thymocyte globulin, followed by tacrolimus and steroids for 3 to 4 years, was given to all recipients.

Trimming at V came to 4 bases and at J to 4 bases, leaving 7 bases not matched to a gene. The CDR3 loop spans 15 amino acids. Per germline, CDR1 GTSNPN and CDR2 SVGIG (reference sequence). Produced via immunoSEQ multiplex PCR; TCRdb's table is partial and in-frame only. The sample gives some 100,000 clones, around 90% of which show up once; roughly 0.07% is in the top ten. A note on this clone: Its cognate antigen is unknown.

General observations from the study: GvH clones occurred in recipient marrow; some first appeared in ileum or blood.

This TCR was recovered from a human donor who was the organ donor for an intestinal transplant. Sequenced here: unstimulated CD8+ T cells sorted from spleen or lymph node cells, sampled before transplant. The chain joins TRBV30 to TRBJ2-2; TRBD1 matches at 9 bases. The DNA of the CDR3 is TGTGCCTGGAACCCGGGACAGGGTGCCACCGGGGAGCTGTTTTTT. It is translated as CAWNPGQGATGELFF. Variable domain in full (rest from reference TRBV30 and TRBJ2-2): SQTIHQWPATLVQPVGSPLSLECTVEGTSNPNLYWYRQAAGRGLQLLFYSVGIGQISSEVPQNLSASRPQDRQFILSSKKLLLSDSGFYLCAWNPGQGATGELFFGEGSRLTVL.